The following is a TCR beta chain sequence with its context. The data belong to a study of blood T cell repertoires in COVID-19. The wider study: T cells, B-cell-depleted T cells, or PBMCs supplied cDNA or gDNA.

Grouping used clinical history reported by participants in a survey and questionnaire. TCRdb's table, derived via immunoSEQ multiplex PCR, lists solely in-frame clones and lacks some. The repertoire holds 280,000 or so clones, around 90% seen once, with 1.5% to 2% in the top ten. Sequenced sample: PBMCs or T cells enriched from blood (not recorded which). The receptor was isolated from a woman between 18 and 29 years old with acute COVID-19.

The CDR3 is CASSPDRVELFF. The DNA of the CDR3 is TGTGCCAGCAGCCCAGACAGAGTCGAACTGTTTTTT. The chain recombines TRBV7-9 with TRBJ1-4, with D tentatively TRBD1 (5 bases). From germline, CDR1 is SEHNR and CDR2 FQNEAQ (reference sequence). V gave up 5 bases and J gave up 12 bases, with 13 bases separating them. The CDR3 consists of 12 residues.